The 20 T cell receptor beta chains reported below all come from one sample, sequenced in a study of shared clonotypes between healthy human individuals. Sequenced by immunoSEQ multiplex PCR; TCRdb stores in-frame clones only, minus some. Of roughly 850,000 clones in the sample, about 96% were seen once. The naive CD8 fraction comprised CD45RO-negative cells positively selected for CCR7 and excluded terminally differentiated effector memory CD45RA+ cells. Source material: naive CD8+ T cells sorted from blood. The receptors stem from a man aged 30-40 years in good health.

CDR3 loop: CASRLVGPSGSCNEQFF. CDR3 coding DNA: TGTGCAAGTCGCTTAGTCGGCCCTAGCGGGAGTTGCAATGAGCAGTTCTTC. This rearrangement joins TRBV12-2 to TRBJ2-1; TRBD2, the D gene given by the table, was not confirmed from the DNA. TRBV12-2 is described as a pseudogene. This CDR3 has 17 amino acids.

This clone was detected once. V is TRBV27 and J is TRBJ2-7, with unresolved D. The V gene's germline CDR1 is MNHEY and CDR2 SMNVEV (reference sequence). This CDR3 is 14 amino acids long. V lost 3 bases and J 4 bases, leaving 13 bases between the germline ends. The CDR3, as DNA: TGTGCCAGCAGTTTGTCGTTGACTCCTTACGAGCAGTACTTC. This sequence encodes CASSLSLTPYEQYF.

V gene TRBV27 combines with J gene TRBJ2-7; weak D call: TRBD1 (6 bases). This CDR3 is built from 15 residues. Germline CDR1 reads MNHEY; CDR2 reads SMNVEV (reference sequence). Trimming cost V 4 bases and J 3 bases, with 16 bases left between them. CDR3 DNA: TGTGCCAGCAGTTATTCCAGGGGTAAAAGCTACGAGCAGTACTTC. Its protein is CASSYSRGKSYEQYF.

This clone was counted a single time. The chain employs TRBV10-2 and TRBJ2-7; D remains ambiguous. With 2 bases removed from V and 0 bases from J, the gap between germline ends came to 11 bases. Germline V lookup: CDR1 WSHSY, CDR2 SAAADI. The CDR3 runs 15 residues. CDR3 region: CASSEPITSSYEQYF. For the CDR3, the DNA is TGCGCCAGCAGTGAGCCTATCACAAGCTCCTACGAGCAGTACTTC.

This chain joins TRBV5-5 and TRBJ2-7; 9 nucleotides align to TRBD2. Trimming cost V 7 bases and J 7 bases; bases outside gene matches: 9. From germline, CDR1 is SGHKS and CDR2 YYEKEE (reference sequence). The CDR3 contains 13 residues. The CDR3 sequence is CASQGTSMSEQYF. The CDR3 nucleotides are TGTGCCAGCCAGGGGACTAGCATGTCTGAGCAGTACTTC.

The genes are TRBV5-4 and TRBJ2-1; 12 nucleotides line up with TRBD2. Germline values: CDR1 SGHNT, CDR2 YYREEE (reference sequence). The CDR3 is made up of 17 amino acids. Trimming took 0 bases from V and 6 from J; bases not matched to a gene: 7. CDR3 nucleotide sequence: TGTGCCAGCAGCTTGGGTCTAGCGGGAGGGCCAGGCAATGAGCAGTTCTTC. Amino acids: CASSLGLAGGPGNEQFF.

This chain connects TRBV11-2 to TRBJ2-1, with 8 bases lining up with TRBD2. Trimming at V came to 3 bases and at J to 2 bases, leaving 6 bases not matched to a gene. Germline assignment: CDR1 SGHAT and CDR2 FQNNGV. This CDR3 comprises 16 residues. For the CDR3, the DNA is TGTGCCAGCAGCTTCCCCAGCGGGAGACCCTACAATGAGCAGTTCTTC. Translated: CASSFPSGRPYNEQFF.

The J gene is TRBJ2-1, the V gene TRBV7-2, with no clear D. The CDR3 has 15 amino acids. Trimming shortened V by 1 base and J by 5 bases, and 12 bases separated the two germline ends. The germline gives CDR1 SGHTA, CDR2 FQGNSA. This CDR3 reads CASSLGHSSHNEQFF. The CDR3 DNA follows: TGTGCCAGCAGCTTAGGACATTCTTCCCACAATGAGCAGTTCTTC.

This chain links TRBV28 with TRBJ2-7, with 9 bases matching TRBD2. Trimming removed 5 bases from V and 2 bases from J; junction bases left unmatched: 10. Germline CDR1 and CDR2: MDHEN and SYDVKM. CDR3 length: 16 amino acids. The CDR3 DNA reads as TGTGCCAGCAGTACCACGGCTAGCGGGATCCCCTACGAGCAGTACTTC. Its translation: CASSTTASGIPYEQYF.

The chain couples TRBV5-1 to TRBJ2-2; D may be TRBD2 (5 bases). Trimming took off 0 bases at V and 6 bases at J, with 9 bases between the two ends. Germline V lookup: CDR1 SGHRS, CDR2 YFSETQ. The CDR3 has 14 amino acids. The CDR3 coding sequence is TGCGCCAGCAGCTTGGAGAAACTAGCCGGGGAGCTGTTTTTT. Its translation: CASSLEKLAGELFF.

The J gene is TRBJ2-5, the V gene TRBV7-3, with D possibly TRBD2 on 5 matching bases. Germline assignment: CDR1 SGHTA and CDR2 FQGTGA. V lost 5 bases, J lost 4 bases, and 17 bases lay in between. The CDR3 is made up of 15 amino acids. CDR3 in amino acids: CASSPGLQIVETQYF. Written as DNA, the CDR3 is TGTGCCAGCAGCCCCGGACTGCAAATCGTAGAGACCCAGTACTTC.

The DNA for the CDR3 is TGTGCCAGCGGGGGACAGGGGTATAATGAGCAGTTCTTC. Protein product: CASGGQGYNEQFF. The chain joins TRBV7-9 to TRBJ2-1; 10 nucleotides line up with TRBD1. CDR3 length: 13 residues. Trimming took 8 bases from V and 7 from J; bases not matched to a gene: 5. Germline CDR1 SEHNR, CDR2 FQNEAQ (reference sequence).

This chain connects TRBV7-9 to TRBJ2-5; D unresolved. The CDR3 loop spans 15 amino acids. V was trimmed by 8 bases and J by 4 bases, leaving 20 bases between them. The V gene's germline CDR1 is SEHNR and CDR2 FQNEAQ (reference sequence). This chain's CDR3 is CASGVVGPVGETQYF. In nucleotides, the CDR3 is TGTGCCAGCGGCGTGGTTGGCCCAGTAGGAGAGACCCAGTACTTC.

The chain joins TRBV16 to TRBJ2-1; 8 bases map to TRBD2. In germline, CDR1 is KGHSY, CDR2 FQNENV. This CDR3 contains 15 residues. The J segment lost 4 bases and the V segment lost 2 bases, leaving 4 bases of the junction unmatched. The CDR3 loop is CASSQAGGPYNEQFF. For the CDR3, the DNA is TGTGCCAGCAGCCAAGCGGGAGGCCCTTACAATGAGCAGTTCTTC.

The rearrangement joins TRBV4-3 to TRBJ2-7; D might be TRBD1 (5 bases). The CDR3 consists of 14 residues. Germline CDR1 LGHNA, CDR2 YSLEER. V lost 0 bases and J 2 bases, leaving 8 bases between the germline ends. CDR3 bases: TGCGCCAGCAGCCAAGATTCAGGGACCTACGAGCAGTACTTC. It translates to CASSQDSGTYEQYF.

The CDR3 loop is CASSFGLADIQYF. The CDR3 nucleotides read TGTGCCAGCAGCTTCGGACTAGCCGACATTCAGTACTTC. J is TRBJ2-4 and V is TRBV6-5; the match to TRBD2 covers 8 bases. The junction had 6 bases not matched to a gene; V was cut back by 6 bases and J by 8 bases. Germline V CDR1 and CDR2: MNHEY, SVGAGI. CDR3 size: 13 residues.

As for this clone: The same CDR3 is also encoded by other DNA sequences in this sample. The chain is built from TRBV9 and TRBJ2-1, with 8 bases aligning to TRBD2. Germline assignment: CDR1 SGDLS and CDR2 YYNGEE. V shed 3 bases and J 7 bases; nucleotides not matched to a gene: 0. This CDR3 has 12 amino acids. CDR3: CASSASGNEQFF. DNA of the CDR3: TGTGCCAGCAGCGCTAGCGGGAATGAGCAGTTCTTC.

The rearrangement links TRBV9 to TRBJ2-1; possible D gene TRBD1, 6 bases. The CDR3 covers 16 residues. Trimming removed 0 bases from V and 3 bases from J, with 13 bases in between. Germline V lookup: CDR1 SGDLS, CDR2 YYNGEE. CDR3 residues: CASSVARDNFYNEQFF. The CDR3, as DNA: TGTGCCAGCAGCGTAGCCCGGGACAACTTCTACAATGAGCAGTTCTTC.

The V gene is TRBV27, the J gene TRBJ2-7; 12 nucleotides line up with TRBD2. V was pared by 4 bases and J by 3 bases, with 4 bases of the junction left unmatched. The CDR3 covers 15 residues. Germline loops: CDR1 MNHEY, CDR2 SMNVEV (reference sequence). CDR3 region: CASSSLGLAGYEQYF. The CDR3, as DNA: TGTGCCAGCAGTTCCTTGGGACTAGCGGGCTACGAGCAGTACTTC.

This clone has a single count. The chain combines TRBV6-5 with TRBJ2-1; D is undetermined. The CDR3 extends over 11 amino acids. Germline V gene data show CDR1 as MNHEY and CDR2 as SVGAGI. V lost 6 bases to trimming and J lost 8 bases, with 8 bases between them. The CDR3 region is CASRLIHEQFF. CDR3 DNA sequence: TGTGCCAGCAGGCTGATTCATGAGCAGTTCTTC.